This is a list of T cell receptor beta chains from one sample in a study of blood T cell repertoires in COVID-19. Using immunoSEQ multiplex PCR, the repertoire was profiled, and TCRdb retains in-frame clones only, with some absent. The sample lists about 160,000 clones; more than 75% were seen once. Sequencing was performed on peripheral blood. These receptors all stem from a man aged 35 to 55 with acute or convalescent COVID-19. Both conserved end residues are part of each CDR3. The D gene is left open where the match is weak.

V gene: TRBV7-2; D gene: TRBD1; J gene: TRBJ2-2; CDR3 protein: CASSWDRSNTGELFF; CDR3 DNA: TGTGCCAGCAGCTGGGACAGGTCGAACACCGGGGAGCTGTTTTTT
V gene: TRBV7-8; D gene: -; J gene: TRBJ2-7; CDR3 protein: CASSLSKGSHEQYF; CDR3 DNA: TGTGCCAGCAGCTTATCGAAAGGGAGCCACGAGCAGTACTTC
V gene: TRBV18; D gene: TRBD2; J gene: TRBJ2-1; CDR3 protein: CASSPPGLLNEQFF; CDR3 DNA: TGTGCCAGCTCACCCCCGGGACTACTAAATGAGCAGTTCTTC
V gene: TRBV2; D gene: TRBD1; J gene: TRBJ1-5; CDR3 protein: CASSGGTGGLQPQHF; CDR3 DNA: TGTGCCAGCAGCGGTGGGACAGGGGGCCTTCAGCCCCAGCATTTT
V gene: TRBV6-5; D gene: TRBD1; J gene: TRBJ1-1; CDR3 protein: CASTKNRGHSEAFF; CDR3 DNA: TGTGCCAGCACTAAAAACAGGGGGCATAGTGAAGCTTTCTTT
V gene: TRBV5-5; D gene: -; J gene: TRBJ1-4; CDR3 protein: CASSLDGATNEKLFF; CDR3 DNA: TGTGCCAGCAGCTTGGATGGGGCCACTAATGAAAAACTGTTTTTT
V gene: TRBV19; D gene: -; J gene: TRBJ1-2; CDR3 protein: CASSPGLFYGYTF; CDR3 DNA: TGTGCCAGTAGTCCGGGGTTATTCTATGGCTACACCTTC
V gene: TRBV27; D gene: TRBD1; J gene: TRBJ2-7; CDR3 protein: CASSFDREGEQYF; CDR3 DNA: TGTGCCAGCAGTTTTGACAGGGAAGGGGAGCAGTACTTC
V gene: TRBV2; D gene: TRBD1; J gene: TRBJ2-2; CDR3 protein: CASREQGARTGELFF; CDR3 DNA: TGTGCCAGCAGGGAGCAGGGGGCTAGAACCGGGGAGCTGTTTTTT
V gene: TRBV7-2; D gene: -; J gene: TRBJ1-2; CDR3 protein: CASSLTLSGGYTF; CDR3 DNA: TGTGCCAGCAGCTTAACCCTCTCGGGTGGCTACACCTTC